Described below is a single T cell receptor beta chain sequence and its context. This record belongs to a study of cytomegalovirus exposure and HLA in healthy donors. It was with 60 Vbeta and 13 Jbeta primers that the PCR ran. Sequencing was performed with immunoSEQ multiplex PCR; in TCRdb, only in-frame clones are kept and a portion is missing. This sample has 100,000 to 150,000 clones, with roughly 80% found just once. V was clipped by 0 bases and J by 2 bases, with 9 bases between them. CDR1 is LGHNA, CDR2 YSLEER, per germline. This CDR3 is 15 amino acids long. V is TRBV4-3 and J is TRBJ2-3; D not resolved. The specimen sequenced was PBMCs. The clonotype was recovered from a woman in her forties or fifties in good health and CMV-seronegative. CDR3 loop: CASSQDLGTTDTQYF. In DNA form, the CDR3 reads TGCGCCAGCAGCCAAGATCTAGGCACCACAGATACGCAGTATTTT.